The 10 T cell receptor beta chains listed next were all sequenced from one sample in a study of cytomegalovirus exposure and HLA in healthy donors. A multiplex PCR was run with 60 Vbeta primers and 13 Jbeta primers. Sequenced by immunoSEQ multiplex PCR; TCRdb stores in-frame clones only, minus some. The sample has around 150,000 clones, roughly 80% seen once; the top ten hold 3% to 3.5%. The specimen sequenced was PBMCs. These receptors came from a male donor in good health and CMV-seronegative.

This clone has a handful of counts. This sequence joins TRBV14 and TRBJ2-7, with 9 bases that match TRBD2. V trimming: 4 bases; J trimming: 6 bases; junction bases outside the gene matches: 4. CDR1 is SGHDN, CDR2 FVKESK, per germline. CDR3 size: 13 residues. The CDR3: CASSLAGASEQYF. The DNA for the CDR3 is TGTGCCAGCAGCCTAGCGGGAGCCTCCGAGCAGTACTTC.

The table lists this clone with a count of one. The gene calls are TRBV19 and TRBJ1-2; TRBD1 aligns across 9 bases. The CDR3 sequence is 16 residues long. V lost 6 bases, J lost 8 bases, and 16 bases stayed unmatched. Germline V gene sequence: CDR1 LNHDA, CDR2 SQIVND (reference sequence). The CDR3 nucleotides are TGTGCCAGTAGCCCCTCCGGGACAGGGCGCGTCTTGGGCTACACCTTC. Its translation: CASSPSGTGRVLGYTF. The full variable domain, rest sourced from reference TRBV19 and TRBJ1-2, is DGGITQSPKYLFRKEGQNVTLSCEQNLNHDAMYWYRQDPGQGLRLIYYSQIVNDFQKGDIAEGYSVSREKKESFPLTVTSAQKNPTAFYLCASSPSGTGRVLGYTFGSGTRLTVV.

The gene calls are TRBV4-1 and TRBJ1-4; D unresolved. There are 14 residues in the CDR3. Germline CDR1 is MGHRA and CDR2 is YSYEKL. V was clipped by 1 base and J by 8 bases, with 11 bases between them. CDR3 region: CASSQAATQEKLFF. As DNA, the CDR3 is TGCGCCAGCAGCCAAGCCGCCACCCAGGAAAAACTGTTTTTT.

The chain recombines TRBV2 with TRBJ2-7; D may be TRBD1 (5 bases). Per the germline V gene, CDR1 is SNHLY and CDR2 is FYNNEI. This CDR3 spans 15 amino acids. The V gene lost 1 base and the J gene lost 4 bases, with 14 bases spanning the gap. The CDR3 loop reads CASSEDRRMNYEQYF. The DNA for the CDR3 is TGTGCCAGCAGTGAAGACAGGCGGATGAATTACGAGCAGTACTTC. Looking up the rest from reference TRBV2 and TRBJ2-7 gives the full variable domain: EPEVTQTPSHQVTQMGQEVILRCVPISNHLYFYWYRQILGQKVEFLVSFYNNEISEKSEIFDDQFSVERPDGSNFTLKIRSTKLEDSAMYFCASSEDRRMNYEQYFGPGTRLTVT.

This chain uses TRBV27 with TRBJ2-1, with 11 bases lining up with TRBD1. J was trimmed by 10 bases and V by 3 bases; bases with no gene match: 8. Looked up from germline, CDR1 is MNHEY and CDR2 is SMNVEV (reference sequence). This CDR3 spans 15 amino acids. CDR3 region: CASSFRDRGVVEQFF. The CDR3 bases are TGTGCCAGCAGTTTCCGGGACAGGGGGGTAGTGGAGCAGTTCTTC.

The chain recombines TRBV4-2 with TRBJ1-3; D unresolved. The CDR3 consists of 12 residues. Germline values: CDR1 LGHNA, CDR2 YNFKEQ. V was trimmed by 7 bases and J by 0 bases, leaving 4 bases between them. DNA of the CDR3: TGTGCCAGCATCGGCTCTGGAAACACCATATATTTT. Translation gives CASIGSGNTIYF.

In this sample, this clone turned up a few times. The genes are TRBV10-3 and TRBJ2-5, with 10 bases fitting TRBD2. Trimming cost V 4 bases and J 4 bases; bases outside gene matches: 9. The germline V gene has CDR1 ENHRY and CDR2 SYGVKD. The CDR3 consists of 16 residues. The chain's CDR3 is CAISGGLAVGGETQYF. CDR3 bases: TGTGCCATCAGTGGAGGACTAGCGGTCGGCGGAGAGACCCAGTACTTC.

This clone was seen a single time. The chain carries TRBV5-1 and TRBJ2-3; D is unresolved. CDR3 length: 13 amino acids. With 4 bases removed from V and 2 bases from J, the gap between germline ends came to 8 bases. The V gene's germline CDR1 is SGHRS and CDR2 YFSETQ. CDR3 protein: CASSRQVTDTQYF. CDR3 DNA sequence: TGCGCCAGCAGCCGACAAGTCACAGATACGCAGTATTTT.

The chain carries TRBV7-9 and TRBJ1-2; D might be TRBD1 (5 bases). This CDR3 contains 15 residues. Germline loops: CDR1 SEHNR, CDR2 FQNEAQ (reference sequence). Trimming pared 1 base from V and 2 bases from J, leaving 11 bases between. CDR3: CASSLGSGANYGYTF. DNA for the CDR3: TGTGCCAGCAGCTTAGGTAGCGGGGCAAACTATGGCTACACCTTC.

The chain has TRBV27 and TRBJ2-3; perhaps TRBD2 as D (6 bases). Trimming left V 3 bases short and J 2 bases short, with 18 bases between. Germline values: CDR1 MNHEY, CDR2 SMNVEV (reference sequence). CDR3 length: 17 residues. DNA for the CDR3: TGTGCCAGCAGTTTCTTCCCGGGGAGGAGGTCCACAGATACGCAGTATTTT. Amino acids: CASSFFPGRRSTDTQYF.